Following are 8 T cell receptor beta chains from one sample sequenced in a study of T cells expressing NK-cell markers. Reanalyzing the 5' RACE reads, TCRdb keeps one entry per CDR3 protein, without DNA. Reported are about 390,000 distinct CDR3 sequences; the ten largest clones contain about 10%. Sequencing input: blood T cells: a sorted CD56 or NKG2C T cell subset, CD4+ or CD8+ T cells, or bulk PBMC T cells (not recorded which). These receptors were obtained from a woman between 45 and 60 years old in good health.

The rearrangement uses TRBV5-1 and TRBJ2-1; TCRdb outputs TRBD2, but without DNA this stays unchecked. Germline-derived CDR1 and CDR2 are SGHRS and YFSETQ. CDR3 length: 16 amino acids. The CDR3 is CASSLSSLGGNNEQFF.

The CDR3 reads CSARDPTQGNTIYF. The chain combines TRBV20-1 with TRBJ1-3. The CDR3 is made up of 14 amino acids. Per germline, CDR1 DFQATT and CDR2 SNEGSKA (reference sequence).

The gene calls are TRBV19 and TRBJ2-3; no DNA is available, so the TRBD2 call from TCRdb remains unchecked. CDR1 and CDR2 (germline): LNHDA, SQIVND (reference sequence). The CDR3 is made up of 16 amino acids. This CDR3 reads CASSIPETSGRDTQYF.

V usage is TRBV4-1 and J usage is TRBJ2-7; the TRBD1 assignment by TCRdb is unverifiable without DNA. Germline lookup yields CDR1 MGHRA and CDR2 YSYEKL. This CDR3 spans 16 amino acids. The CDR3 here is CASSLTNLGDAYEQYF.

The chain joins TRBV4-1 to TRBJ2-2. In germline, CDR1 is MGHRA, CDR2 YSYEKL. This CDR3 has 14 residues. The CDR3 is CASSHVGRTGELFF.

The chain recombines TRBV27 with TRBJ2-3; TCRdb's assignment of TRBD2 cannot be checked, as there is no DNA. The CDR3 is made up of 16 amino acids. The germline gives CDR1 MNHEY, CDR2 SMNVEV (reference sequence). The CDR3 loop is CASSPLGAGSTDTQYF.

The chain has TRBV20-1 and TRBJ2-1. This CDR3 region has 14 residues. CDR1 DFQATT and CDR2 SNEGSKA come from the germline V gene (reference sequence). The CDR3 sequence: CSARSLFSYNEQFF.

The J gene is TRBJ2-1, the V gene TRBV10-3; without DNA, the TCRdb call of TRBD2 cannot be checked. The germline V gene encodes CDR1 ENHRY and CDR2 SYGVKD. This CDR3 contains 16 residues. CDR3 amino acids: CATRTSGSKSYNEQFF.